This TCR beta chain was identified during a study of shared clonotypes between healthy human individuals. Each donor was a Caucasian adult residing in Nashville, Tennessee. Measured with immunoSEQ multiplex PCR; TCRdb has only the in-frame clones, and not every one. Altogether approximately 2,300,000 clones are present, roughly 90% being singletons, with the ten largest covering approximately 0.39%. Germline lookup yields CDR1 SGHVS and CDR2 FNYEAQ. CDR3 size: 14 residues. Trimming removed 6 bases from V and 2 bases from J; junction bases left unmatched: 4. Study-wide points: The researchers took only blood, and tissue repertoires probably look different. Rarefaction revealed incomplete sorted-subset sequencing despite large depth.

Notes on this clone: The antigen remains undetermined. Other DNA sequences in this specimen translate into the identical CDR3.

The sample consisted of naive CD4+ T cells from PBMCs. The subset: CD45RA+ positively selected. The chain recombines TRBV7-6 with TRBJ2-7; 10 bases line up with TRBD2. This clonotype was obtained from a man aged 18-30 years in good health. Some clones in this sample may be carry-over from other donors' samples. This CDR3 is CASSRTSGPYEQYF. The CDR3 nucleotides read TGTGCCAGCAGTCGGACTAGCGGACCCTACGAGCAGTACTTC.